This T cell receptor beta chain was captured by sequencing in a study of OX40 agonist ivuxolimab in advanced cancers. Germline V gives CDR1 MNHNS, CDR2 SASEGT. Between the trimmed V and J ends, which lost 7 bases and 5 bases, there was a span of 17 bases. There are 14 residues in the CDR3. Study results and caveats: Fewer expanded clones were found on average in CD4+ than in CD8+ T cells. Some patients who did not respond also had low normalized T-cell clonal expansion.

The protocol was immunoSEQ multiplex PCR, while the TCRdb copy is restricted to in-frame clones and leaves out a portion. This sample has fewer than 25,000 clones, with around 82% found just once. Baseline was the first blood sampling point, followed by cycle 4 day 1 and cycle 7 day 1. A word on this clone: What it binds is not known.

The source material was CD4+ or CD8+ T cells sorted from blood, sampled in a trial of the OX40 agonist ivuxolimab. This chain uses TRBV6-1 with TRBJ1-2; possibly TRBD1 for D (5 bases). The clonotype originates from an adult with an advanced solid tumor such as melanoma, head and neck, liver or kidney cancer. The CDR3 DNA is TGTGCCAGCACTCGGGACCGTTCGGCTTATGGCTACACCTTC. It yields the protein CASTRDRSAYGYTF.